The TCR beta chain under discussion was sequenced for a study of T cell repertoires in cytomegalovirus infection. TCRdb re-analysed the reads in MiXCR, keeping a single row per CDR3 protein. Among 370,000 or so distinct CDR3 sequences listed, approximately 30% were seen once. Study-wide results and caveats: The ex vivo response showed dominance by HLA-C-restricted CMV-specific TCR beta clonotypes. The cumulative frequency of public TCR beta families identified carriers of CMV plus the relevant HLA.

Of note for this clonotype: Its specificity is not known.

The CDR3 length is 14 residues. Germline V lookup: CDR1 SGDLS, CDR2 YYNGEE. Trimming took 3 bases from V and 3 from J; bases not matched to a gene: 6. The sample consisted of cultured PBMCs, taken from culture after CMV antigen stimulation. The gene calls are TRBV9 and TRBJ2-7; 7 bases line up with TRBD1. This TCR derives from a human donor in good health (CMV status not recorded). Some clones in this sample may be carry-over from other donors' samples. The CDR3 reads CASSGQGGGYEQYF. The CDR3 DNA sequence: TGTGCCAGCAGCGGACAGGGTGGAGGCTACGAGCAGTACTTC.